A selection of T cell receptor beta chains follows, all from one sample in a study of shared clonotypes between healthy human individuals. The repertoire was sequenced with immunoSEQ multiplex PCR; TCRdb's copy has only in-frame clones and lacks some. The profile shows 1.5 million to 2.5 million clones, about 95% of them singletons. The sequencing sample was made of naive CD8+ T cells sorted from blood. The receptors were sampled from a man aged 18 to 30 in good health. Each CDR3 is given with its conserved first and last residue. The D gene is left open where the match is weak.

V: TRBV4-3
D: -
J: TRBJ1-6
length: 21
CDR3: CASSQDPPLQGSGDFNSPLHF
DNA: TGCGCCAGCAGCCAAGACCCCCCTTTGCAGGGTTCCGGTGATTTTAATTCACCCCTCCACTTT

V: TRBV7-6
D: -
J: TRBJ1-4
length: 16
CDR3: CASSERRVVSDEKLFF
DNA: TGTGCCAGCAGCGAACGTCGGGTAGTTTCGGATGAAAAACTGTTTTTT

V: TRBV15
D: -
J: TRBJ2-1
length: 14
CDR3: CATGRGPSYNEQFF
DNA: TGTGCCACCGGGAGAGGACCCTCCTACAATGAGCAGTTCTTC

V: TRBV6-6
D: -
J: TRBJ2-3
length: 13
CDR3: CASSYQRTDTQYF
DNA: TGTGCCAGCAGTTACCAGCGGACAGATACGCAGTATTTT

V: TRBV5-1
D: -
J: TRBJ2-2
length: 16
CDR3: CASSSRGLDYTGELFF
DNA: TGCGCCAGCAGCTCTCGGGGACTCGACTACACCGGGGAGCTGTTTTTT

V: TRBV2
D: TRBD1
J: TRBJ2-7
length: 17
CDR3: CASSGSAVGQGGYEQYF
DNA: TGTGCCAGCAGTGGCTCCGCCGTCGGACAGGGGGGCTACGAGCAGTACTTC

V: TRBV25-1
D: -
J: TRBJ2-5
length: 15
CDR3: CASSMEGGPRETQYF
DNA: TGTGCCAGCAGTATGGAGGGGGGGCCACGGGAGACCCAGTACTTC

V: TRBV11-2
D: -
J: TRBJ2-1
length: 13
CDR3: CASRGESYNEQFF
DNA: TGTGCCAGCAGGGGGGAATCCTACAATGAGCAGTTCTTC

V: TRBV4-3
D: -
J: TRBJ1-2
length: 17
CDR3: CASSQDWPGGRRNGYTF
DNA: TGCGCCAGCAGCCAAGATTGGCCGGGGGGGAGACGAAATGGCTACACCTTC

V: TRBV11-2
D: -
J: TRBJ2-7
length: 15
CDR3: CASSLEVGATYEQYF
DNA: TGTGCCAGCAGCTTAGAGGTAGGCGCCACCTACGAGCAGTACTTC

V: TRBV12-5
D: -
J: TRBJ1-4
length: 15
CDR3: CASGLAGAQDEKLFF
DNA: TGTGCTAGTGGTCTAGCGGGTGCCCAAGATGAAAAACTGTTTTTT

V: TRBV5-6
D: -
J: TRBJ1-1
length: 14
CDR3: CASSLTLGVTEAFF
DNA: TGTGCCAGCAGCTTGACCTTAGGGGTCACTGAAGCTTTCTTT

V: TRBV9
D: -
J: TRBJ1-1
length: 14
CDR3: CASSVDLIDTEAFF
DNA: TGTGCCAGCAGCGTAGATTTAATAGACACTGAAGCTTTCTTT

V: TRBV4-1
D: -
J: TRBJ1-1
length: 18
CDR3: CASSQDLGDPNPNTEAFF
DNA: TGCGCCAGCAGCCAAGATCTAGGGGACCCTAACCCGAACACTGAAGCTTTCTTT

V: TRBV30
D: -
J: TRBJ1-2
length: 15
CDR3: CAWSVQGSGVHGYTF
DNA: TGTGCCTGGAGTGTACAAGGATCAGGGGTACATGGCTACACCTTC